These 3 T cell receptor beta chains originate from one sample sequenced in a study of T cell repertoires in cytomegalovirus infection. TCRdb called the reads again in MiXCR, with one record for every CDR3 protein. The sample lists more than 110,000 distinct CDR3 sequences, over 25% occurring once. These receptors' targets are unknown. Specimen: CD8+ T cells from cultured PBMCs, collected from culture after CMV antigen stimulation. The receptors come from a human donor in good health (CMV status not recorded). Some clones in this sample may be carry-over from other donors' samples.

The V call is TRBV7-9, the J call TRBJ1-2; maybe TRBD1 (5 bases). Trimming left V 6 bases short and J 8 bases short, with 16 bases between. Germline CDR1 and CDR2: SEHNR and FQNEAQ (reference sequence). This CDR3 contains 13 residues. The CDR3 spells CASRSGTSGGYTF. CDR3 nucleotides: TGTGCCAGCAGGTCCGGGACCTCGGGCGGCTACACCTTC.

This clonotype showed up just a few times. The chain links TRBV27 to TRBJ2-1; D ambiguous. The V gene's germline CDR1 is MNHEY and CDR2 SMNVEV (reference sequence). The V end was cut by 5 bases, the J end by 7 bases, with 9 bases between. This CDR3 spans 12 amino acids. The chain's CDR3 is CASSQKSNEQFF. For the CDR3, the DNA is TGTGCCAGCAGTCAAAAGAGTAATGAGCAGTTCTTC.

This clonotype has at least ten counts. The CDR3 is CASNEGTGGPPLHF. As DNA, the CDR3 is TGTGCCAGCAACGAAGGGACAGGGGGGCCACCCCTCCACTTT. The rearrangement links TRBV6-1 to TRBJ1-6; 11 bases fit TRBD1. Unmatched junction bases numbered 7, after V lost 7 bases and J lost 11 bases. The germline gives CDR1 MNHNS, CDR2 SASEGT. CDR3 length: 14 amino acids.